The 19 T cell receptor beta chains presented below share a single source sample, sequenced in a study of blood T cell repertoires in COVID-19. Clones were read by immunoSEQ multiplex PCR, and TCRdb kept only the in-frame ones, dropping some. Of about 240,000 clones listed, more than 75% were seen once; the top ten hold over 10%. The sequenced material came from peripheral blood. All receptors derive from a woman in her sixties with active or convalescent COVID-19.

DNA of the CDR3: TGTGCCAGCAGTGAAGTCCGGGCAGGGTTCAAGACCCAGTACTTC. Translating it yields CASSEVRAGFKTQYF. This chain links TRBV2 with TRBJ2-5; D might be TRBD1 (5 bases). The germline V gene encodes CDR1 SNHLY and CDR2 FYNNEI. The length of the CDR3 is 15 residues. V was trimmed by 1 base and J by 6 bases, leaving 15 bases between them.

This clone was counted once. This chain connects TRBV2 to TRBJ1-4; perhaps TRBD1 as D (6 bases). CDR1 and CDR2 (germline): SNHLY, FYNNEI. This CDR3 contains 14 residues. Trimming removed 1 base at V and 8 bases at J, with 11 bases between. In DNA form, the CDR3 reads TGTGCCAGCAGTGAAGGTGGCAGGGGAGAAAAACTGTTTTTT. Translated, it gives CASSEGGRGEKLFF. The variable domain in full, completed from reference TRBV2 and TRBJ1-4, reads EPEVTQTPSHQVTQMGQEVILRCVPISNHLYFYWYRQILGQKVEFLVSFYNNEISEKSEIFDDQFSVERPDGSNFTLKIRSTKLEDSAMYFCASSEGGRGEKLFFGSGTQLSVL.

This chain joins TRBV18 and TRBJ1-3, with 7 bases matching TRBD1. This CDR3 spans 16 amino acids. The V gene's germline CDR1 is KGHSH and CDR2 LQKENI. J lost 1 base, V lost 5 bases, and 8 bases had no gene match. This CDR3 is CASSRGQAVSGNTIYF. The CDR3 DNA follows: TGTGCCAGCTCAAGAGGACAGGCTGTATCTGGAAACACCATATATTTT.

The chain links TRBV7-2 to TRBJ2-2, with D maybe TRBD2 (6 bases). Trimming left V 5 bases short and J 1 base short, with 11 bases between. The CDR3 spans 15 residues. Germline values: CDR1 SGHTA, CDR2 FQGNSA. The CDR3 sequence: CASSKMGGNTGELFF. CDR3 DNA sequence: TGTGCCAGCAGCAAAATGGGGGGGAACACCGGGGAGCTGTTTTTT. The whole variable domain, remainder taken from reference TRBV7-2 and TRBJ2-2, is GAGVSQSPSNKVTEKGKDVELRCDPISGHTALYWYRQSLGQGLEFLIYFQGNSAPDKSGLPSDRFSAERTGGSVSTLTIQRTQQEDSAVYLCASSKMGGNTGELFFGEGSRLTVL.

This clone was picked up a small number of times. This chain joins TRBV6-2 or TRBV6-3 and TRBJ2-7, with D tentatively TRBD1 (5 bases). V gave up 0 bases and J gave up 6 bases, with 12 bases separating them. Germline V gene sequence: CDR1 MNHEY, CDR2 SVGEGT. The CDR3 has 14 residues. Here the CDR3 DNA reads TGTGCCAGCAGTTACTCTGGCAGGGCGGTCGAGCAGTACTTC. Amino acids: CASSYSGRAVEQYF.

V gene TRBV6-1 combines with J gene TRBJ2-7, with 7 bases aligning to TRBD2. Germline CDR1 MNHNS, CDR2 SASEGT. CDR3 length: 14 residues. V was pared by 2 bases and J by 5 bases, with 6 bases of the junction left unmatched. CDR3 amino acids: CASSETGGTNEQYF. As DNA, the CDR3 is TGTGCCAGCAGTGAAACCGGGGGGACGAACGAGCAGTACTTC.

This sequence joins TRBV6-5 and TRBJ1-1, with 7 bases that match TRBD1. V lost 0 bases, J lost 4 bases, and 8 bases stayed unmatched. The CDR3 totals 16 residues. Germline CDR1 reads MNHEY; CDR2 reads SVGAGI. CDR3 protein: CASSYSRTGGSTEAFF. CDR3 DNA: TGTGCCAGCAGTTACTCGCGGACAGGAGGGAGCACTGAAGCTTTCTTT.

The chain links TRBV5-4 to TRBJ1-1, with TRBD1 matching 11 bases. The CDR3 sequence is 17 residues long. Germline assignment: CDR1 SGHNT and CDR2 YYREEE (reference sequence). With V trimmed by 5 bases and J by 1 base, 10 bases remained unmatched. This CDR3 is CASSSGQGARKNTEAFF. CDR3 in DNA: TGTGCCAGCAGTTCCGGACAGGGGGCGAGGAAGAACACTGAAGCTTTCTTT.

The gene calls are TRBV7-3 and TRBJ1-3; the match to TRBD1 covers 10 bases. Germline assignment: CDR1 SGHTA and CDR2 FQGTGA. After removal of 5 bases from V and 0 bases from J, the junction contained 4 bases not matched to a gene. This CDR3 has 16 amino acids. In nucleotides, the CDR3 is TGTGCCAGCAGCCCTGGGGACAGGGGCTCTGGAAACACCATATATTTT. Translated, it gives CASSPGDRGSGNTIYF.

The chain joins TRBV21-1 to TRBJ1-5. TRBV21-1 is recorded as a pseudogene. This CDR3 is built from 16 residues. The CDR3 nucleotides read TGTGCCAGCGCCGGGGAAGCAATAATATCGGGTCAGCCCCAGCATTTT. It yields the protein CASAGEAIISGQPQHF.

The CDR3 DNA follows: TGTGCCAGCAGTTACAGGGGCCAAAACTATGGCTACACCTTC. The encoded protein is CASSYRGQNYGYTF. The V and J genes are TRBV6-5 and TRBJ1-2; maybe TRBD1 (5 bases). Between the trimmed V and J ends, which lost 2 bases and 2 bases, there was a span of 9 bases. Germline CDR1 reads MNHEY; CDR2 reads SVGAGI. This CDR3 has 14 residues.

This chain joins TRBV23-1 and TRBJ2-2; 7 bases align to TRBD2. TRBV23-1 is an ORF; its function is uncertain. The CDR3 contains 13 residues. Germline trimming cut 7 bases from V and 8 bases from J; bases unmatched to any gene: 7. The CDR3 nucleotides are TGCGCCAGCACCGCTAGCGGAATAGGGGAGCTGTTTTTT. Translated, it gives CASTASGIGELFF.

The chain uses TRBV11-1 and TRBJ1-5, with unresolved D. Trimming left V 3 bases short and J 3 bases short, with 6 bases between. This CDR3 has 13 amino acids. Germline CDR1 reads SGHAT; CDR2 reads FQDESV (reference sequence). CDR3 coding DNA: TGTGCCAGCAGCTTGGCCGTCAATCAGCCCCAGCATTTT. It encodes CASSLAVNQPQHF.

This chain links TRBV7-2 with TRBJ2-3; 9 nucleotides line up with TRBD2. The junction had 12 bases not matched to a gene; V was cut back by 8 bases and J by 3 bases. The CDR3 runs to 16 residues. Germline V CDR1 and CDR2: SGHTA, FQGNSA. CDR3 sequence: CASAVLGGGGTDTQYF. The CDR3 nucleotides are TGTGCCAGCGCCGTTCTCGGCGGGGGGGGTACAGATACGCAGTATTTT.

This sequence joins TRBV3-1 (or the pseudogene TRBV3-2) and TRBJ2-7; a weak D match, TRBD1 (5 bases). V lost 0 bases and J 1 base, leaving 16 bases between the germline ends. CDR3 length: 17 residues. CDR1 is LGHDT and CDR2 is YNNKEL in the germline V gene (reference sequence). The DNA of the CDR3 is TGTGCCAGCAGCCAAGATCCGCACAGGCGTCTTTCCTACGAGCAGTACTTC. This gives the protein CASSQDPHRRLSYEQYF.

This clone showed up many times. The chain couples TRBV5-1 to TRBJ2-2, with TRBD1 as a possible D gene (5 bases). V lost 4 bases and J 3 bases, leaving 10 bases between the germline ends. The CDR3 is made up of 14 amino acids. Germline V gene data show CDR1 as SGHRS and CDR2 as YFSETQ. CDR3 in DNA: TGCGCCAGCAGCACGACAGTATACACCGGGGAGCTGTTTTTT. Amino acid sequence: CASSTTVYTGELFF.

The chain uses TRBV13 and TRBJ1-2, with D possibly being TRBD1 (5 bases). The CDR3 sequence is 17 residues long. V was cut by 8 bases and J by 1 base, with 23 bases left in between. The germline gives CDR1 PRHDT, CDR2 FYEKMQ (reference sequence). The DNA for the CDR3 is TGTGCCAGCGGGATTTGGGGACGGGGACTTCGTAACTATGGCTACACCTTC. Its translation: CASGIWGRGLRNYGYTF.

The chain employs TRBV18 and TRBJ2-1; possibly TRBD2 for D (6 bases). Germline-derived CDR1 and CDR2 are KGHSH and LQKENI. Trimming removed 4 bases from V and 5 bases from J, with 18 bases in between. The CDR3 contains 16 residues. The CDR3: CASSLTAAGGNNEQFF. As DNA, the CDR3 is TGTGCCAGCTCACTTACGGCAGCGGGCGGGAACAATGAGCAGTTCTTC.

CDR3 sequence (DNA): TGCGCCAGCAGCCAAGATCCCCCCCAGGGCGCTAGCACAGATACGCAGTATTTT. This encodes CASSQDPPQGASTDTQYF. The rearrangement links TRBV4-3 to TRBJ2-3, with a weak D call TRBD1 (5 bases). The CDR3 totals 18 residues. V lost 0 bases and J 0 bases, leaving 16 bases between the germline ends. Germline values: CDR1 LGHNA, CDR2 YSLEER.